This T cell receptor beta chain derives from a study of siplizumab effects on memory and regulatory T cells (dated by TCRdb to 2018 to 2020). Concerning the study at large: The study looked at the effect of siplizumab, an anti-CD2 antibody, on alloreactive T-cell subsets in allogeneic mixed lymphocyte reactions made from human PBMCs.

Unstimulated CD4+ memory cells were also sequenced in three donor pairs, together with CD4+ naive, CD8+ TEMRA, CD8+ naive and CD8+ effector memory subsets. Sorted unstimulated T cells, along with proliferating T cells recovered from mixed lymphocyte reactions, underwent TCRbeta CDR3 sequencing. Fresh whole blood from approximately ten HLA-typed healthy donors was used to isolate PBMCs. Beyond this particular receptor, the publication reports: No functional confirmation was obtained for the suppressive function of proliferating Tregs from siplizumab cultures. For roughly 80-97% of proliferating CD4+ or CD8+ clones, no naive or memory phenotype could be assigned. Siplizumab significantly lowered the cumulative frequency of alloreactive sequences that could be traced to unstimulated CD4+ memory T cells. Compared with memory T cells, unstimulated naive T cells appeared more diverse, and naive cells seemed to make a substantial contribution to the alloresponse. Because sequences below about 10^-5 frequency were poorly captured, only a minor fraction of alloreactive clones could be mapped to unstimulated subsets. Among mappable alloreactive CD4+ clones, an average Treg-derived fraction of about 70% was observed with siplizumab, compared with more than 25% in control reactions.

This clone appeared a single time. The target of this receptor is not known. Base-call qualities are not available, and no considerably larger clone is one nucleotide away. To prepare the library, the immunoSEQ multiplex PCR assay was applied. The deep sequencing platform assayed about 90,000 TCR templates per sample. Genomic DNA extracted from sorted T cells was used for TCRbeta CDR3 sequencing. Per the authors' processing: The R programming language was used for clonal analysis of the TCRbeta CDR3 data. Alloreactive CD4+ and CD8+ clones were identified by comparing unstimulated samples to CFSE-low samples taken after the reaction. Regulatory or non-regulatory origin of alloreactive CD4+ clones was assigned by matching sequences to the sorted unstimulated Treg and non-Treg repertoires. What TCRdb holds here is the immuneACCESS table cut down to in-frame rearrangements. Part of the clones is not present; checked against another copy, under half of the missing clones reflect an unresolved V gene, and the others are unexplained. V and J calls and clone size are those listed in that table; D and trimming were worked out from the DNA. This sample gives roughly 100,000 clones in total; approximately 97% of them show up just once. Roughly 0.033% of the sample is in the top ten clones.

Trimming accounts for 6 bases at V and 4 bases at J, while the number of junction bases matched to no gene is 3. As encoded in the germline V gene, CDR1 is KGHSH while CDR2 is LQKENI. Measured from the cysteine to the phenylalanine, the CDR3 is 13 residues long. Kept here is only the CDR3 DNA, which spans 39 bases and is read in frame from base 1. The clonotype was recovered from a human donor in good health. What was sequenced was naive CD4+ T cells sorted from blood. Per the publication, the cell subset or site label means: unstimulated naive T cells. The sequence joins TRBV18 to TRBJ1-3; 7 junctional bases match TRBD1. The CDR3 is CASSDRAGNTIYF. The nucleotide sequence reads as follows: TGTGCCAGCTCCGACAGGGCCGGAAACACCATATATTTT.